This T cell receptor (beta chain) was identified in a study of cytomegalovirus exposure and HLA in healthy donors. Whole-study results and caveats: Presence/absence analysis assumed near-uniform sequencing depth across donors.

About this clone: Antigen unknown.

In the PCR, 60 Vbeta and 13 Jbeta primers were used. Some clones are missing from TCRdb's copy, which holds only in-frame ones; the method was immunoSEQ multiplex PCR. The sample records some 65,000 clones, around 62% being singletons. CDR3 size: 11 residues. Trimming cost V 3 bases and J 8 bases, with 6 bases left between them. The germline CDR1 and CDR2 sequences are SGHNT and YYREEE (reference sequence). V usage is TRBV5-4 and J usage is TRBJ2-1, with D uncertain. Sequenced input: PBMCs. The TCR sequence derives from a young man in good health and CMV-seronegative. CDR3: CASSWAHEQFF. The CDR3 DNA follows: TGTGCCAGCAGCTGGGCCCATGAGCAGTTCTTC. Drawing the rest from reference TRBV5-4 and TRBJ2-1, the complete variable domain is ETGVTQSPTHLIKTRGQQVTLRCSSQSGHNTVSWYQQALGQGPQFIFQYYREEENGRGNFPPRFSGLQFPNYSSELNVNALELDDSALYLCASSWAHEQFFGPGTRLTVL.